This TCR beta chain was identified in a study of OX40 agonist ivuxolimab in advanced cancers. Study-level background: Patients receiving dose escalation had hepatocellular carcinoma, melanoma, renal cell or head and neck cancer.

The CDR3 runs to 16 residues. In germline, CDR1 is SGHKS, CDR2 YYEKEE (reference sequence). V gave up 2 bases and J gave up 7 bases, with 18 bases separating them. TCRdb's copy holds only in-frame clones and misses some; the assay was immunoSEQ multiplex PCR. The sample yields under 70,000 clones, around 83% seen once. The origin of this receptor is an adult with an advanced solid tumor such as melanoma, head and neck, liver or kidney cancer. The rearrangement uses TRBV5-5 and TRBJ2-2; the D gene is possibly TRBD1 (6 bases). The sequences come from CD4+ or CD8+ T cells sorted from blood, collected in a trial of the OX40 agonist ivuxolimab. CDR3 DNA sequence: TGTGCCAGCAGCTTAGTACCGGGACATAGTCTCGGGGAGCTGTTTTTT. Translating it yields CASSLVPGHSLGELFF.